The rows below give T cell receptor beta chains drawn from one sample of a study of identical twins. TCRdb re-called the 5' RACE reads through MiXCR, storing one row per CDR3 protein. The table shows nearly 250,000 distinct CDR3 sequences, with around 6.6% occurring only once. This sample also belongs to another study, concerning yellow fever vaccine responses in identical twins.

The sample consisted of memory (CD45RO+) T cells sorted from blood. These receptors came from a woman younger than 30 in good health. Each CDR3 is given with its conserved first and last residue. A D gene is named only where the DNA matches it firmly. Size values are once, few and many counts, or a class for expanded clones, and some rows have none.

v_call	clone_size	j_call	d_call	cdr3_length	cdr3_aa	cdr3_nt
TRBV5-1	.	TRBJ1-4	.	14	CASSYEGTLGKLFF	TGCGCCAGCAGCTACGAAGGGACATTAGGAAAACTGTTTTTT
TRBV20-1	few	TRBJ2-5	TRBD2	18	CSARDRKGLAGAGETQYF	TGCAGTGCTAGAGACCGGAAGGGACTAGCGGGGGCGGGGGAGACCCAGTACTTC
TRBV5-1	many	TRBJ1-1	.	15	CASSFGGPTDYEAFF	TGCGCCAGCAGCTTCGGAGGGCCCACCGACTATGAAGCTTTCTTT
TRBV20-1	many	TRBJ2-1	.	15	CSALPARRSYNEQFF	TGCAGTGCTCTCCCCGCACGCCGTTCCTACAATGAGCAGTTCTTC
TRBV28	few	TRBJ1-1	.	14	CASSSPGPGTEAFF	TGTGCCAGCAGTTCCCCGGGCCCGGGGACTGAAGCTTTCTTT
TRBV7-6	few	TRBJ2-7	TRBD2	16	CASSLGGISGSYEQYF	TGTGCCAGCAGCTTAGGAGGGATTAGCGGGAGTTACGAGCAGTACTTC
TRBV28	many	TRBJ2-5	TRBD2	15	CASRTSGTSEETQYF	TGTGCCAGCAGAACTTCCGGGACTAGCGAAGAGACCCAGTACTTC
TRBV18	.	TRBJ2-1	.	16	CASSPPGTRAYNEQFF	TGTGCCAGCTCACCTCCGGGGACGAGGGCCTACAATGAGCAGTTCTTC
TRBV9	few	TRBJ2-3	.	15	CASSVTVREADTQYF	TGTGCCAGCAGCGTAACGGTGAGGGAGGCAGATACGCAGTATTTT
TRBV20-1	few	TRBJ2-2	TRBD2	15	CSAREAGVATGELFF	TGCAGTGCTAGAGAGGCGGGGGTGGCCACCGGGGAGCTGTTTTTT
TRBV29-1	many	TRBJ2-2	.	11	CSVPAGGELFF	TGCAGCGTACCCGCGGGCGGGGAGCTGTTTTTT
TRBV14	many	TRBJ2-1	TRBD2	16	CASSPRGLAGASEQFF	TGTGCCAGCAGCCCGCGGGGACTAGCGGGAGCGAGTGAGCAGTTCTTC
TRBV6-1	few	TRBJ2-2	TRBD2	16	CASSELAGGSTGELFF	TGTGCCAGCAGTGAACTAGCGGGGGGGAGTACCGGGGAGCTGTTTTTT
TRBV7-8	.	TRBJ2-2	TRBD2	14	CASSLGTSLRELFF	TGTGCCAGCTCTCTAGGGACTAGCCTCCGGGAGCTGTTTTTT
TRBV6-2/TRBV6-3	.	TRBJ1-2	.	13	CASLRGANYGYTF	TGTGCCAGCCTTCGGGGAGCTAACTATGGCTACACCTTC
TRBV4-2	.	TRBJ2-7	TRBD1	17	CASSQVGGRDRSYEQYF	TGTGCCAGCAGCCAAGTTGGGGGCAGGGACAGGTCCTACGAGCAGTACTTC
TRBV7-8	.	TRBJ2-1	.	16	CASSPQQGAARDEQFF	TGTGCCAGCAGCCCTCAACAGGGCGCGGCCCGGGATGAGCAGTTCTTC
TRBV28	.	TRBJ2-1	.	15	CASSLRDVILYEQFF	TGTGCCAGCAGTTTGCGGGACGTAATCTTGTATGAGCAGTTCTTC
TRBV7-3	many	TRBJ2-2	.	15	CASSLLTLGTGELFF	TGTGCCAGCAGCCTTCTTACATTGGGGACCGGGGAGCTGTTTTTT
TRBV5-1	many	TRBJ1-4	.	15	CASSLTYATNEKLFF	TGCGCCAGCAGCTTGACGTATGCAACTAATGAAAAACTGTTTTTT
TRBV7-6	many	TRBJ1-1	.	16	CASSATEGALFTEAFF	TGTGCCAGCAGCGCAACAGAGGGCGCGCTATTTACTGAAGCTTTCTTT
TRBV24-1	few	TRBJ2-1	.	15	CATSDIGGLYNEQFF	TGTGCCACCAGTGATATCGGGGGACTCTACAATGAGCAGTTCTTC
TRBV5-1	few	TRBJ2-1	.	19	CASSLGGNQKFQSYNEQFF	TGCGCCAGCAGCTTGGGGGGGAATCAGAAATTCCAATCCTACAATGAGCAGTTCTTC
TRBV6-1	.	TRBJ2-3	.	15	CASRKAGQSTDTQYF	TGTGCCAGCAGAAAAGCAGGACAGAGCACAGATACGCAGTATTTT
TRBV11-2	few	TRBJ2-4	TRBD1	20	CASSLEVWDRGPEAKNIQYF	TGTGCCAGCAGCTTAGAGGTTTGGGACAGGGGGCCGGAGGCCAAAAACATTCAGTACTTC
TRBV7-9	.	TRBJ2-7	TRBD2	17	CASSSGPSGTSSYEQYF	TGTGCCAGCAGCTCCGGGCCCTCCGGGACTAGCTCCTACGAGCAGTACTTC
TRBV18	many	TRBJ2-2	.	14	CASSTTDGTGELFF	TGTGCCAGCTCCACGACAGACGGCACCGGGGAGCTGTTTTTT